Sequencing of this T cell receptor (beta chain) was carried out in a study of early T cells in non-severe SARS-CoV-2 infection. Looking at the study overall: The study sequenced bulk RNA from unsorted whole blood, with chains unpaired.

The library protocol tagged individual cDNA molecules with unique molecular identifiers. MiXCR was run by TCRdb on the 5' RACE reads, yielding one entry per CDR3 protein. This sample has around 46,000 distinct CDR3 sequences, with about 5.2% found just once. The CDR3 loop spans 12 amino acids. With 3 bases removed from V and 7 bases from J, the gap between germline ends came to 9 bases. In its sample, this clonotype was seen many times. Its antigen remains unidentified. Study-wide results and limits: VDJdb matches were skewed toward anti-spike CD8 T cell responses.

The clonotype was recovered from an adult who was a healthcare worker with PCR-confirmed SARS-CoV-2 infection or an uninfected control (not recorded which). Source: whole blood, taken at baseline. The rearrangement uses TRBV12-3 or TRBV12-4 and TRBJ1-2, with D unclear. DNA of the CDR3: TGTGCCAGCAGTTTGCTAGGATCTGGCTACACCTTC. Protein sequence: CASSLLGSGYTF.